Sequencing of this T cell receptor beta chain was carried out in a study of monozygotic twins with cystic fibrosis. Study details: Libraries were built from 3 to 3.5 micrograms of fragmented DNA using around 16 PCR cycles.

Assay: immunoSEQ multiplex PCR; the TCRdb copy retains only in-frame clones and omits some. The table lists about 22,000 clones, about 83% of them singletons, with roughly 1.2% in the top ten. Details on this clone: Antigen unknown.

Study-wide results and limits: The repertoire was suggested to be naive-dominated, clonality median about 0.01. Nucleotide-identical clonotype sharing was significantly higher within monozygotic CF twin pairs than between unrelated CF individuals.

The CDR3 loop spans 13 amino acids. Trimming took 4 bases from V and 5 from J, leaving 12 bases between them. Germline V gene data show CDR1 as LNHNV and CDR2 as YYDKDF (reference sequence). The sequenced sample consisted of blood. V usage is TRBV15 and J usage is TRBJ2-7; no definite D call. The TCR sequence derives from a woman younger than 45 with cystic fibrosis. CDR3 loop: CATSTRTGDEQYF. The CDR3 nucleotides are TGTGCCACCAGCACCAGGACCGGTGACGAGCAGTACTTC.